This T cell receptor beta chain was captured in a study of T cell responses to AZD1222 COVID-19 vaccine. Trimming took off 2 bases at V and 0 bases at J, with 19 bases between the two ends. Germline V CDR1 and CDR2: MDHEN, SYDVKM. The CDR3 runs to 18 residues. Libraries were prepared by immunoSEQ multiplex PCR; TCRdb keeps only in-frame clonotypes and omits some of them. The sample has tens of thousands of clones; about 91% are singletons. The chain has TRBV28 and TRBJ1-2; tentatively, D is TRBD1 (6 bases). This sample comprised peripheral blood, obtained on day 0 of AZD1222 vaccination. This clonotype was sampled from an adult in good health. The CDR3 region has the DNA TGTGCCAGCAGTTTACCCGCACAGGGAGTAGCGTCTAACTATGGCTACACCTTC. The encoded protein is CASSLPAQGVASNYGYTF.